This record concerns one T cell receptor (beta chain) sequence. The antigen is unknown. The assay was immunoSEQ multiplex PCR, and TCRdb's table has in-frame clones only and misses some. The table shows around 71,000 clones, with roughly three quarters occurring only once. Peptide-pool stimulation followed by sequencing identified expanded antigen-specific CD4+ clonotypes in the ViraFEST assay. CD4+ T cell isolation took place after nine to eleven days of culture. Vaccinated recipients, who were negative for nucleocapsid antibodies, had no history of SARS-CoV-2 infection. With 8.5 to 10 ug/ml peptides and roughly 11 IU/ml IL-2, approximately 2.1 million PBMC per well were cultured. The data were taken from a study of vaccination effects on CD4 cells after COVID-19. The CDR3 totals 14 residues. CDR1 is WSHSY and CDR2 is SAAADI in the germline V gene. V lost 3 bases and J lost 0, with 8 bases in between.

This clonotype was obtained from a human donor who received a COVID-19 vaccine. The genes are TRBV10-2 and TRBJ1-1, with D uncertain. The sample in question was CD4+ T cells from PBMCs cultured with HCoV-OC43 spike peptides, obtained before COVID-19 vaccination. The subset denotes: HCoV-OC43 spike overlapping peptide pool stimulation. DNA for the CDR3: TGCGCCAGCAGTGAAGGGCTCTTGAACACTGAAGCTTTCTTT. Translation gives CASSEGLLNTEAFF.